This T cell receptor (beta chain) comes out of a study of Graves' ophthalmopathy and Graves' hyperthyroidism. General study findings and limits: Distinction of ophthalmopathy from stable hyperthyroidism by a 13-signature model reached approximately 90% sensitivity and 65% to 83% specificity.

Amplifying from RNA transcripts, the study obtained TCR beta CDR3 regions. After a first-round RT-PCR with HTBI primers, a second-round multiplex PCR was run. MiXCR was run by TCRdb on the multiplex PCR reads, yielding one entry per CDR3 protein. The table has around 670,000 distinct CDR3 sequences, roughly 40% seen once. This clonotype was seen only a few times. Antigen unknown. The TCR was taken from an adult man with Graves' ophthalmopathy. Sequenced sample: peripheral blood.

CDR3 sequence: CASSYGLAGDEQYF. The CDR3 DNA is TGTGCCAGCAGTTACGGTCTAGCGGGAGACGAGCAGTACTTC. The chain recombines TRBV6-5 with TRBJ2-7; 10 nucleotides agree with TRBD2. This CDR3 has 14 residues. Germline CDR1 reads MNHEY; CDR2 reads SVGAGI. J lost 5 bases, V lost 2 bases, and 3 bases had no gene match.